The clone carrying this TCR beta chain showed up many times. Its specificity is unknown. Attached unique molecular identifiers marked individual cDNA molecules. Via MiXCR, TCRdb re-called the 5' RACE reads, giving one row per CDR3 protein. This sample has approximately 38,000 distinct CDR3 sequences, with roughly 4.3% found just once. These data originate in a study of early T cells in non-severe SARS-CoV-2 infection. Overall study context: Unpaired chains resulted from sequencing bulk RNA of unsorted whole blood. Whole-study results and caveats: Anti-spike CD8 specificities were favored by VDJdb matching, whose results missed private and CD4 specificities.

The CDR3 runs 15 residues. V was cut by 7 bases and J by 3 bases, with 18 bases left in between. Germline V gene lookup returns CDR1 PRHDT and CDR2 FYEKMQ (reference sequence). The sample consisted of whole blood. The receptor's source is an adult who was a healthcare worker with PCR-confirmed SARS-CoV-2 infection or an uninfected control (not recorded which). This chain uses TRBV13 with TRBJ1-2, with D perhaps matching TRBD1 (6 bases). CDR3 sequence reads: CASNPSGAEHYGYTF. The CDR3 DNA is TGTGCCAGCAACCCATCGGGGGCAGAACACTATGGCTACACCTTC. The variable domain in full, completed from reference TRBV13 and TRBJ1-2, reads AAGVIQSPRHLIKEKRETATLKCYPIPRHDTVYWYQQGPGQDPQFLISFYEKMQSDKGSIPDRFSAQQFSDYHSELNMSSLELGDSALYFCASNPSGAEHYGYTFGSGTRLTVV.